This T cell receptor (beta chain) derives from a study of Ad26.COV2.S vaccination and SARS-CoV-2 variants. Profiled with immunoSEQ multiplex PCR; TCRdb holds only in-frame clones, not every one. The sample has a few hundred thousand clones; over 75% are singletons. Germline CDR1 SGHTA, CDR2 FQGNSA. The CDR3 consists of 11 residues. Trimming took 3 bases from V and 11 from J; bases not matched to a gene: 1. Treatment here: roughly 19 received Ad26.COV2.S at low or high dose, single or two shots; 5 received placebo; per-sample allocation not given. Day 63 after the first injection of vaccine or placebo was the sampling time. Notes on the study in general: The breadth of spike-specific CD8+ and CD4+ T cell responses after vaccination was reportedly substantial.

Turning to this clone: Its specificity is unknown.

The genes are TRBV7-2 and TRBJ2-1, with 7 bases lining up with TRBD2. The input for sequencing was peripheral blood, taken in a trial of Ad26.COV2.S vaccine versus placebo. This TCR derives from a person between 18 and 60 years old who received the Ad26.COV2.S COVID-19 vaccine or a placebo. The CDR3 sequence is CASSLSGKQFF. The CDR3 DNA follows: TGTGCCAGCAGCTTGAGCGGGAAGCAGTTCTTC.